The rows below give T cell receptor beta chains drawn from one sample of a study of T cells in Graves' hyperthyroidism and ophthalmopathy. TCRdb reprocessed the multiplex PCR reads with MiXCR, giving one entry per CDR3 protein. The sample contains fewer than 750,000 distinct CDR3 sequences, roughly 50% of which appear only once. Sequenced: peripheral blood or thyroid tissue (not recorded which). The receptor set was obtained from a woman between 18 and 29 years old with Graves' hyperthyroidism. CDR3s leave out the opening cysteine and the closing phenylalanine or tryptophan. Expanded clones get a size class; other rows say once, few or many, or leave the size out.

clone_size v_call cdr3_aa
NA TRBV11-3 ASSLGSGARGQLF
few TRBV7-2 ASSLVLAGVEEQF
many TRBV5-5 ASSPNRGKDRGHGLGYGYT
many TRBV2 ASSDPAGNTGELF
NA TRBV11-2 ASSLVSSAGNYGYT
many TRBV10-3 AISALDRGLDGYT
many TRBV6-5 ASGDQSSATNEKLF
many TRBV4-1 ASSQPGTTYEQY
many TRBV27 ASCEAGDEKLF
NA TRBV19 ASSIRPAGVGEQY
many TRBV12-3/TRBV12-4 ASSLPYLYEQY
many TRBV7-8 ASSKGQQNYGYT
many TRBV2 AGSERYEQY
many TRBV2 ASRDRVRIETQY
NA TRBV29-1 SVGQGTLKLSSNQPQH
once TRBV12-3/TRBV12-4 ASRSGTSGYTGELF
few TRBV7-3 ASSPWTGSDEQY
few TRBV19 ASSIDMGQGNSYEQY
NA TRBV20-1 SARDWQGAETQY
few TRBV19 ASRDRGADEQY
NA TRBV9 ASRPQNTGELF
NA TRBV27 ASSLFGVGYSYEQY
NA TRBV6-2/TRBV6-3 ASSSPLAGGPVSGELF
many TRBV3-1 ASSQATAIYEQY
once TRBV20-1 SAQLITYNEQF
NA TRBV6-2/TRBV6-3 ASKRDRAFSSSYNSPLH
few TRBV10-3 ATSDFGRGGPGETQY
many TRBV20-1 SAPVGTGLDEQY
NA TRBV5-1 ASSSQAPGLGDQETQY
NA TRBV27 ASSFGGEGTQY
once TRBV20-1 SARDYRDADGYT
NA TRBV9 ASSVDRGQGAF
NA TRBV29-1 SPQLGLGTEAF
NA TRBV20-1 SAWDRDTEAF
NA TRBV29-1 SVGVGQAFYGYT
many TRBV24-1 ATSPGQGAYTGELF
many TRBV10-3 AISDPTSVQTQY
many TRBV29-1 SVEDRLLSGANVLT
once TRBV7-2 ASSLRGQPQY
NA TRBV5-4 ASSQEEGSLTTNEKLF
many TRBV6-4 ASSDSIEKLF
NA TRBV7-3 ASSYQGNNEQY
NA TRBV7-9 ASSSPVILNTEAF
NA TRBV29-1 SAQGQRSYGYT
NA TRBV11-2 ASSFRGRTSTDTQY
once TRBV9 ARNRDTEQY
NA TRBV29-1 SVSGTGGWYNEQF
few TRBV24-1 ATSDPEKPNNEQF
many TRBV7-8 ASSLEVRGINRGNQPQH
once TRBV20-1 SARGQGHQPQH
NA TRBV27 ASRAASHSNQPQH
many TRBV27 ASRLGGSRQPQH
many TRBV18 ASSPNYGYT
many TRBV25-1 ASSEAGRSYEQY
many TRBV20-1 SASQESKQYEQY
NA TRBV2 ASSSRDSKFSSGNTIY
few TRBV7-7 ASSYSTHYGETQY
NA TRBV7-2 ASSRVLTERNQPQH
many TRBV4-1 ASSQGRGLARQETQY
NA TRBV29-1 SAYMGPEAF